The 10 T cell receptor beta chains listed next were all sequenced from one sample in a study of blood T cell repertoires in COVID-19. The repertoire was sequenced with immunoSEQ multiplex PCR; TCRdb's copy has only in-frame clones and lacks some. The repertoire has nearly 100,000 clones, roughly 83% of them found once; the top ten carry 17%. Sequenced material: peripheral blood. The receptors shown here come from a woman in her sixties with acute or convalescent COVID-19.

This sequence joins TRBV4-1 and TRBJ2-3; 8 bases match TRBD2. After removal of 2 bases from V and 0 bases from J, the junction contained 7 bases not matched to a gene. CDR3 length: 17 amino acids. Germline V gene lookup returns CDR1 MGHRA and CDR2 YSYEKL. CDR3 in amino acids: CASSQFASGLSTDTQYF. The CDR3 region has the DNA TGCGCCAGCAGCCAATTCGCTAGCGGGTTGAGCACAGATACGCAGTATTTT.

The CDR3 spells CASSPPQGGFSPLHF. Written as DNA, the CDR3 is TGTGCCAGCAGTCCACCGCAGGGAGGATTTTCACCCCTCCACTTT. V is TRBV28 and J is TRBJ1-6; a possible D gene is TRBD1 (5 bases). This CDR3 is built from 15 residues. Per the germline V gene, CDR1 is MDHEN and CDR2 is SYDVKM. Trimming shortened V by 5 bases and J by 9 bases, and 17 bases separated the two germline ends. Looking up the rest from reference TRBV28 and TRBJ1-6 gives the full variable domain: DVKVTQSSRYLVKRTGEKVFLECVQDMDHENMFWYRQDPGLGLRLIYFSYDVKMKEKGDIPEGYSVSREKKERFSLILESASTNQTSMYLCASSPPQGGFSPLHFGNGTRLTVT.

The chain is built from TRBV28 and TRBJ1-5; possibly TRBD1 for D (5 bases). CDR3 length: 13 residues. Trimming removed 7 bases from V and 6 bases from J, with 13 bases in between. CDR1 is MDHEN and CDR2 is SYDVKM in the germline V gene. The CDR3 sequence: CASMSGLGQPQHF. The CDR3 region has the DNA TGTGCCAGCATGTCAGGGTTGGGTCAGCCCCAGCATTTT.

The chain carries TRBV5-1 and TRBJ2-1; TRBD1 matches 9 bases. Germline assignment: CDR1 SGHRS and CDR2 YFSETQ. This CDR3 is built from 16 residues. With 0 bases clipped from V and 6 bases from J, the junction kept 7 bases outside the gene matches. CDR3 DNA sequence: TGCGCCAGCAGCTTGGTGGGGACAGGGCCGTTCAATGAGCAGTTCTTC. Protein: CASSLVGTGPFNEQFF. The full variable domain, in which reference TRBV5-1 and TRBJ2-1 provide the parts outside the CDR3, is KAGVTQTPRYLIKTRGQQVTLSCSPISGHRSVSWYQQTPGQGLQFLFEYFSETQRNKGNFPGRFSGRQFSNSRSEMNVSTLELGDSALYLCASSLVGTGPFNEQFFGPGTRLTVL.

This clone was observed a single time. V and J are TRBV19 and TRBJ1-3; D is undetermined. Looked up from germline, CDR1 is LNHDA and CDR2 is SQIVND (reference sequence). V lost 7 bases and J 4 bases, leaving 17 bases between the germline ends. CDR3 size: 15 residues. The CDR3 coding sequence is TGTGCCAGTACCCCGGTGACGGCAGGAGGAAACACCATATATTTT. Its protein is CASTPVTAGGNTIYF.

The count of this clone is one. The chain has TRBV28 and TRBJ2-3, with TRBD1 matching 10 bases. The germline V gene has CDR1 MDHEN and CDR2 SYDVKM. J gave up 4 bases and V 2 bases, and 3 bases lay outside the gene matches. The CDR3 contains 15 residues. The CDR3 nucleotides are TGTGCCAGCAGTTTACGTGGACAGGGGGCAGATACGCAGTATTTT. Amino acids: CASSLRGQGADTQYF.

The CDR3 is CASSLPPVDSNNSPLHF. The CDR3 DNA sequence: TGTGCCAGCAGCTTGCCCCCCGTGGACAGCAATAATTCACCCCTCCACTTT. V and J are TRBV5-5 and TRBJ1-6; D is possibly TRBD1 (6 bases). The CDR3 has 17 amino acids. V lost 1 base, J lost 5 bases, and 16 bases lay in between. Germline CDR1 reads SGHKS; CDR2 reads YYEKEE (reference sequence).

This clone appeared a single time. The gene calls are TRBV5-4 and TRBJ2-5, with 12 bases fitting TRBD2. The CDR3 has 15 residues. The junction had 4 bases not matched to a gene; V was cut back by 5 bases and J by 2 bases. Germline V gene lookup returns CDR1 SGHNT and CDR2 YYREEE (reference sequence). Here the CDR3 reads CASSPTSGRQETQYF. As DNA, the CDR3 is TGTGCCAGCAGTCCGACTAGCGGGAGACAAGAGACCCAGTACTTC.

This sequence joins TRBV6-6 and TRBJ2-7, with 11 bases fitting TRBD2. CDR1 and CDR2 (germline): MNHNY, SVGAGI (reference sequence). V was clipped by 1 base and J by 1 base; unmatched bases: 3. The CDR3 contains 16 residues. Written as DNA, the CDR3 is TGTGCCAGCAGTTACTTTAGCGGGGGGGAGTCCTACGAGCAGTACTTC. As protein: CASSYFSGGESYEQYF.

This clone appeared once. The chain uses TRBV30 and TRBJ1-2; D is unresolved. Trimming left V 3 bases short and J 7 bases short, with 15 bases between. The CDR3 sequence is 13 residues long. Germline V gene lookup returns CDR1 GTSNPN and CDR2 SVGIG (reference sequence). CDR3 sequence reads: CAWRVHSSGGYTF. The CDR3 DNA reads TGTGCCTGGAGAGTGCATTCCTCGGGTGGCTACACCTTC. The full variable domain, rest sourced from reference TRBV30 and TRBJ1-2, is SQTIHQWPATLVQPVGSPLSLECTVEGTSNPNLYWYRQAAGRGLQLLFYSVGIGQISSEVPQNLSASRPQDRQFILSSKKLLLSDSGFYLCAWRVHSSGGYTFGSGTRLTVV.